What follows are 10 T cell receptor beta chains derived from one specimen sequenced in a study of Ad26.COV2.S vaccination and SARS-CoV-2 variants. Treatment denoted: roughly 20 received Ad26.COV2.S at low or high dose, single or two shots; five or six received placebo; per-sample allocation not given. Sampling was performed 63 days after the first vaccine or placebo injection. The table came from immunoSEQ multiplex PCR; TCRdb's copy has only in-frame clones and leaves some out. The sample lists around 450,000 clones, around 89% occurring once. The sequenced sample was peripheral blood, obtained in a trial of Ad26.COV2.S vaccine versus placebo. The receptors stem from a person aged 18-65 years who received the Ad26.COV2.S COVID-19 vaccine or a placebo.

V is TRBV3-1 (or the pseudogene TRBV3-2) and J is TRBJ2-5, with TRBD1 as a possible D gene (5 bases). The V end lost 4 bases, the J end lost 6 bases, and 9 bases lay between the germline ends. Germline values: CDR1 LGHDT, CDR2 YNNKEL (reference sequence). There are 12 residues in the CDR3. CDR3 in DNA: TGTGCCAGCAGCCCAACAGGTCAGACCCAGTACTTC. Protein: CASSPTGQTQYF.

This clone was detected only once. V gene TRBV11-2 combines with J gene TRBJ2-7; 8 positions agree with TRBD2. CDR3 length: 15 amino acids. Germline CDR1 reads SGHAT; CDR2 reads FQNNGV. V dropped 5 bases and J dropped 1; count of bases not matched to a gene: 7. CDR3 amino acids: CASSDSRGGSYEQYF. The CDR3 nucleotides read TGTGCCAGCAGCGATTCCCGGGGGGGATCCTACGAGCAGTACTTC.

The chain combines TRBV12-3 or TRBV12-4 with TRBJ2-7, with D perhaps matching TRBD1 (5 bases). The CDR3 extends over 13 amino acids. Trimming took 1 base from V and 3 from J, leaving 7 bases between them. This CDR3 reads CASSLDRHYEQYF. CDR3 DNA sequence: TGTGCCAGCAGTTTAGACAGGCACTACGAGCAGTACTTC.

The sample holds one count of this clone. The J gene is TRBJ1-2, the V gene TRBV5-1; unclear D gene. CDR1 is SGHRS, CDR2 YFSETQ, per germline. This CDR3 comprises 15 residues. V lost 0 bases and J lost 3, with 12 bases in between. In nucleotides, the CDR3 is TGCGCCAGCAGCTTGGCTGGACGGCGCGACTATGGCTACACCTTC. It translates to CASSLAGRRDYGYTF. The full variable domain, completed using reference TRBV5-1 and TRBJ1-2, is KAGVTQTPRYLIKTRGQQVTLSCSPISGHRSVSWYQQTPGQGLQFLFEYFSETQRNKGNFPGRFSGRQFSNSRSEMNVSTLELGDSALYLCASSLAGRRDYGYTFGSGTRLTVV.

The sample holds one count of this clone. The chain uses TRBV6-4 and TRBJ2-3; D gene unclear. From germline, CDR1 is MRHNA and CDR2 SNTAGT. The CDR3 has 13 amino acids. V was trimmed by 5 bases and J by 6 bases, leaving 12 bases between them. The CDR3 protein is CASSNSLGDTQYF. As DNA, the CDR3 is TGTGCCAGCAGTAATAGCCTAGGGGATACGCAGTATTTT.

This clone was recorded a few times. This sequence joins TRBV4-1 and TRBJ1-2, with D perhaps matching TRBD1 (6 bases). Deletions cut 1 base from V and 7 bases from J, with 13 bases between. Germline loops: CDR1 MGHRA, CDR2 YSYEKL. The CDR3 has 14 residues. As DNA, the CDR3 is TGCGCCAGCAGCCAAGCGGGGGGCGCATCTGGCTACACCTTC. It codes for CASSQAGGASGYTF.

Remarks on this clone: In the same sample, other DNA sequences code for this CDR3. CDR3 nucleotide sequence: TGTGCCAGCAGTTACGGGGGTTCACCCCTCCACTTT. Translating gives CASSYGGSPLHF. The gene calls are TRBV6-2 or TRBV6-3 and TRBJ1-6, with D tentatively TRBD1 (5 bases). Germline CDR1 reads MNHEY; CDR2 reads SVGEGT. This CDR3 region has 12 residues. The V end was cut by 2 bases, the J end by 9 bases, with 5 bases between.

The J gene is TRBJ1-5, the V gene TRBV30, with D maybe TRBD1 (6 bases). Germline-derived CDR1 and CDR2 are GTSNPN and SVGIG (reference sequence). The CDR3 is made up of 13 amino acids. V was cut by 1 base and J by 4 bases, with 8 bases left in between. CDR3 bases: TGTGCCTGGAGTGCGCAGGGGAATCAGCCCCAGCATTTT. Translated: CAWSAQGNQPQHF.

This clone turned up a few times. The chain employs TRBV30 and TRBJ1-3; D is perhaps TRBD1 (5 bases). Germline CDR1 and CDR2: GTSNPN and SVGIG (reference sequence). V was cut by 5 bases and J by 0 bases, with 11 bases left in between. The CDR3 is 14 amino acids. In DNA form, the CDR3 reads TGTGCCTGGGGGAGAGGGGCCTCTGGAAACACCATATATTTT. As protein: CAWGRGASGNTIYF.

The rearrangement links TRBV19 to TRBJ2-1; D possibly corresponds to TRBD2 (5 bases). Germline V gives CDR1 LNHDA, CDR2 SQIVND (reference sequence). V dropped 5 bases and J dropped 7 bases, with 15 bases sitting between them. This CDR3 spans 14 amino acids. The CDR3 loop is CASSAPVRGNEQFF. CDR3 in DNA: TGTGCCAGTAGTGCTCCCGTTAGAGGGAATGAGCAGTTCTTC. The complete variable domain, with remaining parts taken from reference TRBV19 and TRBJ2-1, reads DGGITQSPKYLFRKEGQNVTLSCEQNLNHDAMYWYRQDPGQGLRLIYYSQIVNDFQKGDIAEGYSVSREKKESFPLTVTSAQKNPTAFYLCASSAPVRGNEQFFGPGTRLTVL.